The 26 T cell receptor beta chains below come from one sample, sequenced in a study of T cells after yellow fever vaccination. TCRdb recomputed calls from the 5' RACE reads with MiXCR, one row per CDR3 protein. The table records just over 300,000 distinct CDR3 sequences, around 3.6% of them present only once. The material sequenced was PBMCs, taken on the day of the yellow fever booster vaccination. Receptor source: a man aged 18 to 29 who received the YFV17D yellow fever vaccine.

Worth noting for this clonotype: A read error may produce the germline difference seen at one junction end. V usage is TRBV5-1 and J usage is TRBJ2-7, with 12 bases that match TRBD1. Germline V gives CDR1 SGHRS, CDR2 YFSETQ. The CDR3 has 14 amino acids. This CDR3 reads CDSETGTGGDEQYF. DNA of the CDR3: TGCGACAGCGAAACCGGGACAGGGGGCGACGAGCAGTACTTC.

This clonotype was detected many times. The genes are TRBV12-3 or TRBV12-4 and TRBJ1-2; no firm D call. V was shortened by 2 bases and J by 5 bases, with 6 bases between the two germline ends. The length of the CDR3 is 12 residues. The chain's CDR3 is CASSLWTYGYTF. The CDR3 DNA reads TGTGCCAGCAGTTTATGGACTTATGGCTACACCTTC.

This clonotype was counted ten times or more. The chain has TRBV7-9 and TRBJ2-3, with 7 bases fitting TRBD1. J was trimmed by 0 bases and V by 5 bases; bases with no gene match: 5. Germline lookup yields CDR1 SEHNR and CDR2 FQNEAQ (reference sequence). The CDR3 spans 15 residues. The CDR3 coding sequence is TGTGCCAGCAGCAAAACGACAGGGAGCACAGATACGCAGTATTTT. Protein sequence: CASSKTTGSTDTQYF.

At least ten counts were recorded for this clonotype. The V call is TRBV6-2 or TRBV6-3, the J call TRBJ2-3; no reliable D call. Germline-derived CDR1 and CDR2 are MNHEY and SVGEGT. V lost 8 bases and J 1 base, leaving 10 bases between the germline ends. CDR3 length equals 13 residues. DNA of the CDR3: TGTGCCAGCGGATGGACGGGCACAGATACGCAGTATTTT. Translated, it gives CASGWTGTDTQYF.

In its sample, this clonotype was seen a few times. The chain links TRBV6-2 or TRBV6-3 to TRBJ2-7, with D perhaps TRBD1 (5 bases). V lost 3 bases to trimming and J lost 2 bases, with 11 bases between them. The CDR3 has 14 residues. From germline, CDR1 is MNHEY and CDR2 SVGEGT. The CDR3 region has the DNA TGTGCCAGCAGTTATCTGGCAGGGACCTACGAGCAGTACGTC. This sequence encodes CASSYLAGTYEQYV.

The table lists this clonotype with many counts. V usage is TRBV5-1 and J usage is TRBJ2-7, with D possibly being TRBD2 (6 bases). Germline CDR1 SGHRS, CDR2 YFSETQ. The CDR3 has 14 amino acids. V dropped 4 bases and J dropped 7 bases, with 18 bases sitting between them. The CDR3 nucleotides read TGCGCCAGCAGCCCCAGGGAGGCAACGGGTGAGCAGTACTTC. Translation gives CASSPREATGEQYF.

This clonotype has at least ten counts. J is TRBJ2-2 and V is TRBV7-2, with D perhaps given as TRBD1 or TRBD2 (6 bases each). The CDR3 is made up of 15 amino acids. Trimming left V 0 bases short and J 4 bases short, with 9 bases between. Germline CDR1 is SGHTA and CDR2 is FQGNSA. As DNA, the CDR3 is TGTGCCAGCAGCTTAGCCCGGGGGCGCACCGGGGAGCTGTTTTTT. This encodes CASSLARGRTGELFF.

The genes are TRBV7-2 and TRBJ2-3; 9 bases match TRBD2. CDR1 and CDR2 (germline): SGHTA, FQGNSA. The CDR3 totals 16 residues. Losses at the gene ends were 5 bases for V and 1 base for J; bases not matched to a gene: 7. In DNA form, the CDR3 reads TGTGCCAGCAGCCACGGACTAGCGCGACGCACAGATACGCAGTATTTT. Amino acid sequence: CASSHGLARRTDTQYF.

Many counts were recorded for this clonotype. This chain links TRBV9 with TRBJ2-5; no definite D call. The CDR3 is made up of 14 amino acids. CDR1 SGDLS and CDR2 YYNGEE come from the germline V gene. V was clipped by 0 bases and J by 7 bases, with 13 bases between them. In DNA, the CDR3 is TGTGCCAGCAGCGTAGTTCGAGGCTTGGGGACCCAGTACTTC. Protein product: CASSVVRGLGTQYF.

This clonotype was observed a handful of times. This rearrangement joins TRBV5-1 to TRBJ2-1; D is possibly TRBD2 (7 bases). Germline V gene data show CDR1 as SGHRS and CDR2 as YFSETQ. V gave up 4 bases and J gave up 7 bases, with 21 bases separating them. This CDR3 has 16 residues. CDR3 bases: TGCGCCAGCAGCCTCACCCCCGGGGGGCTTAATAATGAGCAGTTCTTC. Its protein is CASSLTPGGLNNEQFF. The entire variable domain, with the rest obtained from reference TRBV5-1 and TRBJ2-1, is as follows: KAGVTQTPRYLIKTRGQQVTLSCSPISGHRSVSWYQQTPGQGLQFLFEYFSETQRNKGNFPGRFSGRQFSNSRSEMNVSTLELGDSALYLCASSLTPGGLNNEQFFGPGTRLTVL.

For the CDR3, the DNA is TGCAGTGCTAGAGTCTTCGGGACAGGGGGTACTGAAGCTTTCTTT. As protein: CSARVFGTGGTEAFF. The V and J genes are TRBV20-1 and TRBJ1-1; 11 nucleotides match TRBD1. Germline CDR1 reads DFQATT; CDR2 reads SNEGSKA (reference sequence). The CDR3 length is 15 residues. With V trimmed by 1 base and J by 5 bases, 6 bases remained unmatched.

This clonotype has at least ten counts. The chain joins TRBV6-5 to TRBJ2-5, with TRBD2 matching over 9 bases. This CDR3 region has 15 residues. The trim removed 6 bases at V and 2 bases at J, leaving 7 bases unmatched. Germline V lookup: CDR1 MNHEY, CDR2 SVGAGI. This CDR3 reads CASSLSGGLQETQYF. The CDR3 bases are TGTGCCAGCAGCCTTAGCGGGGGCCTGCAAGAGACCCAGTACTTC.

This clonotype has ten or more counts. J is TRBJ2-2 and V is TRBV5-1; perhaps TRBD1 as D (6 bases). CDR1 and CDR2 from the germline V gene are SGHRS and YFSETQ. The V end lost 4 bases, the J end lost 4 bases, and 11 bases lay between the germline ends. CDR3 length equals 14 residues. The CDR3 DNA reads TGCGCCAGCAGCCAAGGGGACACCACCGGGGAGCTGTTTTTT. Translation: CASSQGDTTGELFF. Drawing the rest from reference TRBV5-1 and TRBJ2-2, the complete variable domain is KAGVTQTPRYLIKTRGQQVTLSCSPISGHRSVSWYQQTPGQGLQFLFEYFSETQRNKGNFPGRFSGRQFSNSRSEMNVSTLELGDSALYLCASSQGDTTGELFFGEGSRLTVL.

This clonotype was seen a few times. The chain couples TRBV5-1 to TRBJ2-1; 7 positions match TRBD1. The CDR3 extends over 16 amino acids. Germline CDR1 and CDR2: SGHRS and YFSETQ. The trim removed 2 bases at V and 9 bases at J, leaving 14 bases unmatched. The CDR3 is CASSFTGTDRFGEQFF. Written as DNA, the CDR3 is TGCGCCAGCAGCTTTACCGGGACAGATAGATTCGGTGAGCAGTTCTTC.

This clonotype was counted many times. The CDR3 DNA follows: TGTGCCAGCCAGGCCTTCACAGGGGAGGGTTCACCCCTCCACTTT. Translated: CASQAFTGEGSPLHF. The chain combines TRBV7-2 with TRBJ1-6; 7 nucleotides agree with TRBD1. Germline CDR1 SGHTA, CDR2 FQGNSA. Germline trimming cut 8 bases from V and 9 bases from J; bases unmatched to any gene: 13. The CDR3 sequence is 15 residues long.

The CDR3 here is CATSDSGNTEAFF. CDR3 sequence (DNA): TGTGCCACCAGTGATTCAGGGAACACTGAAGCTTTCTTT. This chain joins TRBV24-1 and TRBJ1-1, with D unclear. The CDR3 length is 13 residues. The V end lost 2 bases, the J end lost 1 base, and 4 bases lay between the germline ends. Germline CDR1 is KGHDR and CDR2 is SFDVKD.

The table lists this clonotype with many counts. This chain connects TRBV14 to TRBJ1-3, with 8 bases matching TRBD1. The germline gives CDR1 SGHDN, CDR2 FVKESK. Trimming at V came to 4 bases and at J to 4 bases, leaving 3 bases not matched to a gene. CDR3 length: 14 amino acids. The DNA for the CDR3 is TGTGCCAGCAGCCCGCGGACAGGGGGAAACACCATATATTTT. Translating it yields CASSPRTGGNTIYF.

The sample holds many counts of this clonotype. This chain uses TRBV30 with TRBJ2-1; unclear D gene. V was clipped by 8 bases and J by 3 bases, with 11 bases between them. The CDR3 has 12 amino acids. Germline loops: CDR1 GTSNPN, CDR2 SVGIG (reference sequence). The CDR3 coding sequence is TGTGCCGGACCTGGGAACTACAATGAGCAGTTCTTC. This translates into CAGPGNYNEQFF.

Many counts were recorded for this clonotype. The rearrangement uses TRBV10-2 and TRBJ2-5; maybe TRBD1 (5 bases). V was trimmed by 3 bases and J by 5 bases, leaving 7 bases between them. The germline V gene encodes CDR1 WSHSY and CDR2 SAAADI. There are 12 residues in the CDR3. The DNA for the CDR3 is TGCGCCAGCAGTGAAGGGGTGGAGACCCAGTACTTC. It codes for CASSEGVETQYF.

This clonotype was seen many times. The chain employs TRBV6-5 and TRBJ1-1; D unresolved. This CDR3 is built from 17 residues. V was cut by 0 bases and J by 7 bases, with 21 bases left in between. Germline CDR1 and CDR2: MNHEY and SVGAGI. The CDR3 sequence is CASSYSLVGGSSGEAFF. The DNA for the CDR3 is TGTGCCAGCAGTTACTCGTTGGTCGGTGGTAGTTCCGGTGAAGCTTTCTTT.

J is TRBJ2-1 and V is TRBV4-2; D unclear. Trimming took 3 bases from V and 3 from J, leaving 9 bases between them. The CDR3 is 14 residues long. CDR1 and CDR2 from the germline V gene are LGHNA and YNFKEQ. CDR3 amino acids: CASSQPLDYNEQFF. DNA for the CDR3: TGTGCCAGCAGCCAGCCTCTGGACTACAATGAGCAGTTCTTC.

This clonotype was detected ten times or more. The CDR3 region is CASRSGTGPLANTEAFF. The CDR3, as DNA: TGCGCCAGCAGGTCCGGGACAGGGCCGTTGGCGAACACTGAAGCTTTCTTT. This chain uses TRBV5-1 with TRBJ1-1; 9 bases match TRBD1. Looked up from germline, CDR1 is SGHRS and CDR2 is YFSETQ. Germline trimming cut 5 bases from V and 1 base from J; bases unmatched to any gene: 12. CDR3 length equals 17 residues.

With respect to this clonotype: A clone one base away is much larger, so this may be a read error. V and J are TRBV5-5 and TRBJ2-5; D remains unclear. There are 12 residues in the CDR3. Germline V gene data show CDR1 as SGHKS and CDR2 as YYEKEE (reference sequence). The germline V and J ends were trimmed by 0 bases and 8 bases, with 8 bases remaining between them. The CDR3 sequence is CASSLELLTQYF. CDR3 bases: TGTGCCAGCAGCTTGGAGCTCCTAACCCAGTACTTC.

This chain connects TRBV30 to TRBJ2-5; D remains unclear. Trimming stripped 0 bases from V and 5 bases from J, with 7 bases between. The CDR3 has 12 residues. Germline V CDR1 and CDR2: GTSNPN, SVGIG (reference sequence). The CDR3 nucleotides read TGTGCCTGGAGTGTACTCGGGGAGACCCAGTACTTC. The encoded protein is CAWSVLGETQYF.

The sample holds many counts of this clonotype. The rearrangement uses TRBV2 and TRBJ2-3; 9 bases align to TRBD1. CDR1 is SNHLY and CDR2 is FYNNEI in the germline V gene. This CDR3 contains 16 residues. V was pared by 6 bases and J by 5 bases, with 12 bases of the junction left unmatched. CDR3 DNA: TGTGCCAGCAGAGCCGGGACAGGGCTTTGGGAAGATACGCAGTATTTT. It is translated as CASRAGTGLWEDTQYF.

The table lists this clonotype with many counts. The chain recombines TRBV5-6 with TRBJ2-3; perhaps TRBD2 as D (6 bases). CDR3 length: 15 residues. Trimming removed 2 bases from V and 6 bases from J, with 16 bases in between. CDR1 is SGHDT and CDR2 is YYEEEE in the germline V gene. The CDR3: CASSLTSIQRDTQYF. Written as DNA, the CDR3 is TGTGCCAGCAGCTTAACTAGCATTCAGCGGGATACGCAGTATTTT.